The 5 T cell receptor beta chains below come from one sample, sequenced in a study of T-cell reconstitution after alpha-beta-depleted transplantation in children. TCRbeta library construction was performed incorporating unique molecular identifiers. TCRdb re-called the PCR reads through MiXCR, storing one row per CDR3 protein. The sample yields around 600,000 distinct CDR3 sequences, roughly 10% seen once. The starting material was PBMCs from the stem cell graft donor, obtained from the stem cell graft. These receptors originate from a human donor who donated a stem cell graft to a child with acute myeloid leukemia.

This clonotype occurred a few times. This chain connects TRBV6-1 to TRBJ1-1, with TRBD1 matching over 8 bases. From germline, CDR1 is MNHNS and CDR2 SASEGT. V shed 5 bases and J 0 bases; nucleotides not matched to a gene: 8. The CDR3 spans 16 residues. This chain's CDR3 is CASSKRTGLMNTEAFF. In nucleotides, the CDR3 is TGTGCCAGCAGTAAGCGGACAGGGTTAATGAACACTGAAGCTTTCTTT.

In this sample, this clonotype turned up a few times. The chain couples TRBV14 to TRBJ2-5; the D gene is possibly TRBD1 (7 bases). The CDR3 runs to 15 residues. The germline CDR1 and CDR2 sequences are SGHDN and FVKESK. The V gene lost 5 bases and the J gene lost 1 base, with 14 bases spanning the gap. CDR3 protein: CASSGWGDSQETQYF. DNA for the CDR3: TGTGCCAGCAGCGGCTGGGGGGACAGCCAAGAGACCCAGTACTTC.

Many counts were recorded for this clonotype. CDR3 amino acids: CASSTELAGGYEQYF. For the CDR3, the DNA is TGTGCCAGCAGTACTGAACTAGCGGGAGGGTACGAGCAGTACTTC. The chain couples TRBV2 to TRBJ2-7; 13 nucleotides match TRBD2. Germline values: CDR1 SNHLY, CDR2 FYNNEI. V shed 5 bases and J 4 bases; nucleotides not matched to a gene: 5. CDR3 length: 15 residues.

The V gene is TRBV5-1, the J gene TRBJ2-5; D ambiguous. V shed 0 bases and J shed 3 bases, with 3 bases lying between them. This CDR3 region has 12 residues. CDR1 SGHRS and CDR2 YFSETQ come from the germline V gene. DNA for the CDR3: TGCGCCAGCAGCTTGGCAGAAGAGACCCAGTACTTC. This encodes CASSLAEETQYF.

The chain couples TRBV20-1 to TRBJ2-1; D might be TRBD1 or TRBD2, each matching 6 bases. With 5 bases removed from V and 7 bases from J, the gap between germline ends came to 21 bases. The CDR3 loop spans 15 amino acids. Per germline, CDR1 DFQATT and CDR2 SNEGSKA (reference sequence). CDR3 sequence reads: CSAPPGMGGWNEQFF. The CDR3 DNA follows: TGCAGTGCTCCCCCCGGGATGGGGGGCTGGAATGAGCAGTTCTTC.